This TCR beta chain was recovered during a study of CD8+CD57+ T cells in acquired aplastic anemia. Study in general: For CD4+ cells, healthy donors had an average of approximately 10 million reads.

This clonotype was found many times. This CDR3 contains 13 residues. The V end lost 1 base, the J end lost 0 bases, and 1 base lay between the germline ends. Germline CDR1 is SGHTA and CDR2 is FQGTGA. Investigators profiled TCR beta VDJ and CDR3 from genomic DNA template. One entry per CDR3 protein results from TCRdb running MiXCR on the reads. The sample records some 220,000 distinct CDR3 sequences, 34% being singletons. The chain recombines TRBV7-3 with TRBJ1-5; D gene ambiguous. This receptor was identified in a human donor in good health, serving as a control. The sequenced material came from sorted CD4+, CD8+, or CD8+CD57+ T cells (not recorded which) from PBMCs. Here the CDR3 reads CASSLNSNQPQHF. Written as DNA, the CDR3 is TGTGCCAGCAGCTTAAATAGCAATCAGCCCCAGCATTTT.